Given below is one T cell receptor (beta chain) in context. Original processing notes: Reference gene primer amplification gave estimated nucleated cell counts. TCRdb's copy holds only in-frame clones and misses some; the assay was immunoSEQ multiplex PCR. That table is the source of V, J and clone size, and D and trimming were worked out from the DNA. Here the sample spans fewer than 250,000 clones, under 80% being singletons. This sample was taken from a study of blood T cell repertoires in COVID-19. Study details: The United States, Italy and Spain provided the acute and convalescent COVID-19 samples. In each case, the material was cDNA or gDNA derived from T cells, B-cell-depleted T cells, or PBMCs.

Germline V gene lookup returns CDR1 MDHEN and CDR2 SYDVKM. V lost 5 bases and J 6 bases, leaving 16 bases between the germline ends. This CDR3 has 14 residues. The V and J genes are TRBV28 and TRBJ1-1, with a tentative D call TRBD1 (5 bases). The sequence was collected from a woman between 45 and 60 years old with acute or convalescent COVID-19. Sequencing input: peripheral blood. CDR3 nucleotides: TGTGCCAGCAGTGGATACGGGACTAACGCTGAAGCTTTCTTT. It encodes CASSGYGTNAEAFF. Looking up the rest from reference TRBV28 and TRBJ1-1 gives the full variable domain: DVKVTQSSRYLVKRTGEKVFLECVQDMDHENMFWYRQDPGLGLRLIYFSYDVKMKEKGDIPEGYSVSREKKERFSLILESASTNQTSMYLCASSGYGTNAEAFFGQGTRLTVV.